This TCR beta chain was sequenced in a study of cytomegalovirus exposure and HLA in healthy donors. Overall study context: In terms of ancestry, the Caucasian-associated cluster contained 81% of the approximately 380 genotyped donors.

Study-wide results and limits: In a later analysis, TCR association rates varied by HLA locus: DRB1 most, HLA-C fewest. Reported results showed that the classifier diagnosed cytomegalovirus status with high specificity and sensitivity.

Germline loops: CDR1 MNHEY, CDR2 SVGAGI. V lost 5 bases to trimming and J lost 3 bases, with 14 bases between them. This CDR3 has 15 amino acids. PCR employed 60 Vbeta and 13 Jbeta primers. Profiled with immunoSEQ multiplex PCR; TCRdb holds only in-frame clones, not every one. The sample shows tens of thousands of clones, around four fifths of them seen only once. On this clone: The antigen is unknown.

The chain has TRBV6-5 and TRBJ1-5; possible D gene TRBD1, 5 bases. Material for sequencing was PBMCs. This clonotype originated in a woman aged 35 to 49 in good health and CMV-seronegative. CDR3 bases: TGTGCCAGCAGTGGCTTGGGGGGTATCAATCAGCCCCAGCATTTT. Its protein is CASSGLGGINQPQHF.